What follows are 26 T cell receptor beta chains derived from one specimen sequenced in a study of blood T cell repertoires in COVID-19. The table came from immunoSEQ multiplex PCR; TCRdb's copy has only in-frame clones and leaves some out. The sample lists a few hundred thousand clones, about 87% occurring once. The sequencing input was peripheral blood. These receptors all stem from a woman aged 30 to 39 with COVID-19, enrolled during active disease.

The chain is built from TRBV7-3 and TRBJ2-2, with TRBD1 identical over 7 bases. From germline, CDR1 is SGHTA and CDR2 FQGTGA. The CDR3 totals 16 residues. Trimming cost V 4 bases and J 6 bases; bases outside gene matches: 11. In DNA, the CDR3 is TGTGCCAGCAGCTCCCCGGGACAGATAGGCTCCGGGGAGCTGTTTTTT. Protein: CASSSPGQIGSGELFF.

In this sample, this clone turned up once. The CDR3 nucleotides are TGTGCCACCAGCGACTACGCTAGCACAGATACGCAGTATTTT. This codes for CATSDYASTDTQYF. This rearrangement joins TRBV15 to TRBJ2-3; a possible D gene is TRBD2 (5 bases). Germline CDR1 reads LNHNV; CDR2 reads YYDKDF (reference sequence). This CDR3 has 14 amino acids. Trimming removed 5 bases from V and 0 bases from J, with 9 bases in between. Together with reference TRBV15 and TRBJ2-3, the CDR3 gives the full variable domain: DAMVIQNPRYQVTQFGKPVTLSCSQTLNHNVMYWYQQKSSQAPKLLFHYYDKDFNNEADTPDNFQSRRPNTSFCFLDIRSPGLGDTAMYLCATSDYASTDTQYFGPGTRLTVL.

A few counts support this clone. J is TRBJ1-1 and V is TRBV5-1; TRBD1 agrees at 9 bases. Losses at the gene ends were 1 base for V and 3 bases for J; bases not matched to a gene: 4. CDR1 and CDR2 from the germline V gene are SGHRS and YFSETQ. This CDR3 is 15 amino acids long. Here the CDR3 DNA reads TGCGCCAGCAGCTTGCGGACAGGGGTGGACACTGAAGCTTTCTTT. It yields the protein CASSLRTGVDTEAFF.

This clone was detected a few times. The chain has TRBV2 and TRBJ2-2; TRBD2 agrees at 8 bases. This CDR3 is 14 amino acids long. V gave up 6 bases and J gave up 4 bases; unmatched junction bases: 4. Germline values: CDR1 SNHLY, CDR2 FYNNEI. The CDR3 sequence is CASRSSGSTGELFF. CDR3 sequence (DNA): TGTGCCAGCAGGAGCAGCGGGAGCACCGGGGAGCTGTTTTTT.

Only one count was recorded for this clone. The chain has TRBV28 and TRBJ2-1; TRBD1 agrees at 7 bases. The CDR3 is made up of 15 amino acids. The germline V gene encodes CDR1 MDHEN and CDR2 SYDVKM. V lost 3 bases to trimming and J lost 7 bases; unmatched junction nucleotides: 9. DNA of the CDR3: TGTGCCAGCAGTTTTTCTCCGACAGGGTTAAATGAGCAGTTCTTC. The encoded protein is CASSFSPTGLNEQFF.

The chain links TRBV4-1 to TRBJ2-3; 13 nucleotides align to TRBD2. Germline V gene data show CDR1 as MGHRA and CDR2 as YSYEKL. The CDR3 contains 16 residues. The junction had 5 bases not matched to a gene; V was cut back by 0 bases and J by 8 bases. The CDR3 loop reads CASSQDVGLAGATQYF. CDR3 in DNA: TGCGCCAGCAGCCAAGATGTCGGACTAGCGGGAGCTACGCAGTATTTT.

Here the CDR3 DNA reads TGTGCCAGCAGCCCGGCGGGACTAGCGGGAGGCACAGATACGCAGTATTTT. This sequence encodes CASSPAGLAGGTDTQYF. This chain connects TRBV3-1 (or the pseudogene TRBV3-2) to TRBJ2-3, with TRBD2 matching over 14 bases. Germline lookup yields CDR1 LGHDT and CDR2 YNNKEL (reference sequence). The CDR3 is 17 residues long. V was pared by 4 bases and J by 1 base, with 4 bases of the junction left unmatched.

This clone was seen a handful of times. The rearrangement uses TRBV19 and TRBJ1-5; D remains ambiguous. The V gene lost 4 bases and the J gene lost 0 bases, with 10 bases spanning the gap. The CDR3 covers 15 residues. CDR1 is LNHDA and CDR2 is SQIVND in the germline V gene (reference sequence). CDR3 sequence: CASSKLATSNQPQHF. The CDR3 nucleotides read TGTGCCAGTAGTAAATTGGCCACTAGCAATCAGCCCCAGCATTTT.

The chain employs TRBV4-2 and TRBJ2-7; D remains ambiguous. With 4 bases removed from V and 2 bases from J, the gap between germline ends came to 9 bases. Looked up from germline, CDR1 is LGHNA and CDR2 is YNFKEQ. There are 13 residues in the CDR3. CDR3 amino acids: CASSPRGTYEQYF. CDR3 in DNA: TGTGCCAGCAGCCCCCGCGGAACCTACGAGCAGTACTTC.

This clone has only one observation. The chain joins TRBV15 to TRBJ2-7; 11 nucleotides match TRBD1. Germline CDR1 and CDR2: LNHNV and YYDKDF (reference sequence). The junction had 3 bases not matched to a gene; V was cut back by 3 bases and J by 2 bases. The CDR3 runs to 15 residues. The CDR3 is CATSRPGQGAYEQYF. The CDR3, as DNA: TGTGCCACCAGCAGGCCGGGACAGGGGGCCTACGAGCAGTACTTC.

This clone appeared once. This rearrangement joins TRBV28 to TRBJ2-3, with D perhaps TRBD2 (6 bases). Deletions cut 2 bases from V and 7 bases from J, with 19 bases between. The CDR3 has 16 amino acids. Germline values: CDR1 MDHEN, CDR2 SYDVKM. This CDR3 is CASSLGPGEGRNTQYF. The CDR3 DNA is TGTGCCAGCAGTTTAGGGCCGGGAGAGGGCCGGAATACGCAGTATTTT.

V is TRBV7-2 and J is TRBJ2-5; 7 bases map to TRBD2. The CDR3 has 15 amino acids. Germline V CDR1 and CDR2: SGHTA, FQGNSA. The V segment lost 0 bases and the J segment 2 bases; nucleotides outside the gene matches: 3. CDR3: CASSLAWGGQETQYF. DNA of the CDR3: TGTGCCAGCAGCTTAGCGTGGGGGGGGCAAGAGACCCAGTACTTC.

The CDR3 coding sequence is TGTGCCTGGAGTGTACCAGGCCTAAAACTGTTTTTT. As protein: CAWSVPGLKLFF. The chain uses TRBV30 and TRBJ1-4; no definite D call. The ends were cut back, 0 bases at V and 10 bases at J, with 9 bases in the middle. The CDR3 sequence is 12 residues long. Germline V lookup: CDR1 GTSNPN, CDR2 SVGIG (reference sequence). Drawing the rest from reference TRBV30 and TRBJ1-4, the complete variable domain is SQTIHQWPATLVQPVGSPLSLECTVEGTSNPNLYWYRQAAGRGLQLLFYSVGIGQISSEVPQNLSASRPQDRQFILSSKKLLLSDSGFYLCAWSVPGLKLFFGSGTQLSVL.

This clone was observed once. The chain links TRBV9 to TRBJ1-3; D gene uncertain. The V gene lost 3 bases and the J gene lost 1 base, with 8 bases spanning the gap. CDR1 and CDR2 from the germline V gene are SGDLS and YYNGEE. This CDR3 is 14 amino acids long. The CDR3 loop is CASSARSSGNTIYF. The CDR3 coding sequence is TGTGCCAGCAGCGCTCGGTCTTCTGGAAACACCATATATTTT.

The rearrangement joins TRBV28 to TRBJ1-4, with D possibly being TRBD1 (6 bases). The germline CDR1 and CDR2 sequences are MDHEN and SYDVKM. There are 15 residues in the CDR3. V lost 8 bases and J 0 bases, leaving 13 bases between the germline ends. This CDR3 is CASYGQRATNEKLFF. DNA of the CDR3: TGTGCCAGCTACGGACAGCGAGCAACTAATGAAAAACTGTTTTTT.

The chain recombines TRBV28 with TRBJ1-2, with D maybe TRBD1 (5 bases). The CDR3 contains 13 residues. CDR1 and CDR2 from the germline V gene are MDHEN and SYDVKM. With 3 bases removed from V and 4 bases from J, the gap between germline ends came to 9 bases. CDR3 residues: CASSLGGFYGYTF. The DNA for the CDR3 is TGTGCCAGCAGTTTGGGGGGTTTCTATGGCTACACCTTC.

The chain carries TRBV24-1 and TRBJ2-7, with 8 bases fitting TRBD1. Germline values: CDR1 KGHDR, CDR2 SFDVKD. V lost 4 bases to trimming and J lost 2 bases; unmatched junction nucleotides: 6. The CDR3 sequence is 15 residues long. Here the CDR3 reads CATSDRTGSPYEQYF. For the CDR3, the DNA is TGTGCCACCAGTGACCGGACAGGGTCGCCCTACGAGCAGTACTTC.

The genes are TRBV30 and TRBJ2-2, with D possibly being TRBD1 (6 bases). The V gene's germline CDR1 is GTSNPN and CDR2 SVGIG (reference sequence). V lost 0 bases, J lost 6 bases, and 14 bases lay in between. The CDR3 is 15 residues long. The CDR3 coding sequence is TGTGCCTGGAGTGTTGTCAGGGGTTTCTCCGGGGAGCTGTTTTTT. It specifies CAWSVVRGFSGELFF.

CDR3 DNA sequence: TGTGCCACCAGTGACTCGGGACAGGGAGCCTACAATGAGCAGTTCTTC. Its protein product is CATSDSGQGAYNEQFF. The chain has TRBV24-1 and TRBJ2-1; TRBD1 agrees at 9 bases. The CDR3 contains 16 residues. The V segment lost 4 bases and the J segment 2 bases; nucleotides outside the gene matches: 5. Germline CDR1 is KGHDR and CDR2 is SFDVKD.

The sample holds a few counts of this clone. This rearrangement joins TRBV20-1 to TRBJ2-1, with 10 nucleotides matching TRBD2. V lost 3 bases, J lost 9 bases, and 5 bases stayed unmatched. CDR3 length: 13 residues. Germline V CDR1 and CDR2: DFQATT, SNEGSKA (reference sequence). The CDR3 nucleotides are TGCAGTGCTAGTAGCGGGAGGTTGTTTGAGCAGTTCTTC. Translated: CSASSGRLFEQFF.

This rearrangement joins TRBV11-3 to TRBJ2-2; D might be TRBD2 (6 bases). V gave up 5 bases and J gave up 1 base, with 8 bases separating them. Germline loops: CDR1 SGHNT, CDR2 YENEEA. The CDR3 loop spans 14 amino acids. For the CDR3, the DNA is TGTGCCAGCAGCCGGGACTTGAACACCGGGGAGCTGTTTTTT. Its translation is CASSRDLNTGELFF.

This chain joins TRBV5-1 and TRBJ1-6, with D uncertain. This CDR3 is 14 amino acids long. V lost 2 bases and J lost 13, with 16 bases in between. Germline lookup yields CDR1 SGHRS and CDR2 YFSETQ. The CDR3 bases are TGCGCCAGCAGCTTCGGCGGGCTTGATAACCCCCTCCACTTT. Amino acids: CASSFGGLDNPLHF.

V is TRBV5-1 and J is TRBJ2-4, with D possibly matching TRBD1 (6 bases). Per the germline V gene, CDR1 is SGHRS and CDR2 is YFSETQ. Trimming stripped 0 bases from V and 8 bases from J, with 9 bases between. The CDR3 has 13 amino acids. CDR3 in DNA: TGCGCCAGCAGCTTGGAAGGGGGAGACATTCAGTACTTC. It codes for CASSLEGGDIQYF.

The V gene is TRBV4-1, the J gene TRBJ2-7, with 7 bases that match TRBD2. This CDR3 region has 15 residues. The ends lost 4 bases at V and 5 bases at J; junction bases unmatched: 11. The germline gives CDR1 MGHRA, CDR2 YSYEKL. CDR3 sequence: CASSRNGAGVDEQYF. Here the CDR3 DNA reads TGCGCCAGCAGCCGAAACGGGGCGGGAGTGGACGAGCAGTACTTC.

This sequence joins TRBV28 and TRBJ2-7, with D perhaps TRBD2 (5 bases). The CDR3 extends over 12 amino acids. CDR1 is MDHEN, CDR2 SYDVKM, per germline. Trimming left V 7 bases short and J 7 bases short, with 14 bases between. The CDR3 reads CASKFAGREQYF. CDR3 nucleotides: TGTGCCAGCAAGTTCGCTGGGAGAGAGCAGTACTTC.

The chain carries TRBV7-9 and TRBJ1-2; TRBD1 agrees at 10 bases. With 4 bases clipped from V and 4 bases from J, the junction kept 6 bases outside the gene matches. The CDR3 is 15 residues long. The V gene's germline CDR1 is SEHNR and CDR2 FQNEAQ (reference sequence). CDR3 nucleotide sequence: TGTGCCAGCAGCTCGGACAGGGGGTGGGGCTATGGCTACACCTTC. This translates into CASSSDRGWGYGYTF.